Sequencing of this T cell receptor (beta chain) was carried out in a study of T cells in Graves' hyperthyroidism and ophthalmopathy. Uncontrolled infection, other autoimmune disease, pregnancy or lactation disqualified patients from enrolment. Each diagnosis drew on symptoms, thyroxine, TRAb, thyroid ultrasound and orbital computed tomography findings. Study-wide results and caveats: The blood repertoire included most of the expanded thyroid clonotypes above 0.001.

Trimming cost V 3 bases and J 4 bases; bases outside gene matches: 11. Germline V gene lookup returns CDR1 SGHTA and CDR2 FQGNSA. The CDR3 is 17 residues long. The TCR beta CDR3 regions underwent amplification using RNA transcripts as the source. With the HTBI primer set, the TCR CDR3 went through a first round of RT-PCR. In TCRdb, the multiplex PCR reads were re-called with MiXCR into one record per CDR3 protein. The sample carries 500,000 to 650,000 distinct CDR3 sequences, 46% recorded once. This clonotype has just a few counts. As yet, its antigen is unknown. This clonotype was sampled from an adult woman with Graves' disease, either hyperthyroidism or ophthalmopathy (not recorded which). V and J are TRBV7-2 and TRBJ2-5; 10 bases line up with TRBD2. Sequencing input: peripheral blood or thyroid tissue (not recorded which). The CDR3 loop reads CASSFGASGRVGETQYF. The DNA of the CDR3 is TGTGCCAGCAGCTTTGGGGCTAGCGGGAGAGTAGGAGAGACCCAGTACTTC.